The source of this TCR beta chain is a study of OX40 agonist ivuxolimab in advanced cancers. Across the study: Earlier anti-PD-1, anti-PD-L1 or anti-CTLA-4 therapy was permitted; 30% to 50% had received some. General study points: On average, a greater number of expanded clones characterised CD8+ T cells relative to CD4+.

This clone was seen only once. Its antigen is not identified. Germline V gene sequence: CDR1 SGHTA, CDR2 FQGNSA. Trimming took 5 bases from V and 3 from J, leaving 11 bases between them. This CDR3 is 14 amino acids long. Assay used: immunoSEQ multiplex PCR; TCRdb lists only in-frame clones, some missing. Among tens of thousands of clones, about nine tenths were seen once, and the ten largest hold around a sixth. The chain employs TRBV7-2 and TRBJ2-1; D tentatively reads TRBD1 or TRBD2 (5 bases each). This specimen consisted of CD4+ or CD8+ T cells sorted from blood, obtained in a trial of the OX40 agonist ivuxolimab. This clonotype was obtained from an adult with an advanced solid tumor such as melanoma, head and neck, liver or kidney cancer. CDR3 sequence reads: CASSPRGFYNEQFF. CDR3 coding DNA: TGTGCCAGCAGCCCCCGGGGCTTCTACAATGAGCAGTTCTTC.